The rows below give T cell receptor beta chains drawn from one sample of a study of liver allograft versus peripheral blood T cells. In TCRdb, the reads were re-called with MiXCR into one record per CDR3 protein. The sample holds some 9,100 distinct CDR3 sequences; approximately 17% are singletons and the top ten take about 1.2%. These receptors came from a human patient who had a liver transplant. T cells may partly derive from the graft donor. CDR3s include the opening cysteine and the closing phenylalanine or tryptophan. Fields, in order: clone size, J gene, V gene, CDR3 protein. Some rows have no size entry. The others give once, few or many, or a class for an expanded clone.

NA | TRBJ1-2 | TRBV20-1 | CSARPTGMDGYTF
many | TRBJ2-1 | TRBV10-3 | CANSATSYNEQFF
few | TRBJ1-2 | TRBV20-1 | CSARFGSSYGYTF
few | TRBJ2-2 | TRBV10-3 | CAISDPQGSGELFF
medium-sized | TRBJ1-6 | TRBV6-5 | CASSYRGYSPLHF
few | TRBJ1-2 | TRBV30 | CAWSVQDWAGYTF
medium-sized | TRBJ1-1 | TRBV19 | CASSPIGTGKSREAFF
medium-sized | TRBJ1-1 | TRBV10-3 | CAIRDRDDTEAFF
NA | TRBJ2-7 | TRBV18 | CASSPGDLGYEQYF
few | TRBJ2-1 | TRBV29-1 | CSGGQGGHNEQFF
NA | TRBJ2-1 | TRBV20-1 | CSASMGPRGDEQFF
few | TRBJ1-5 | TRBV15 | CATSGLDPLRQPQHF
many | TRBJ2-7 | TRBV6-5 | CASSYGIRRYSYEQYF
many | TRBJ2-7 | TRBV7-2 | CASSPVGLVGYEQYF
medium-sized | TRBJ1-1 | TRBV19 | CASSFRPGQLNTEAFF
NA | TRBJ2-3 | TRBV12-3/TRBV12-4 | CASSLRQWTADTQYF
medium-sized | TRBJ1-2 | TRBV18 | CASSPPSGVEHGYTF
few | TRBJ1-3 | TRBV19 | CASSIGGSGNTIYF
NA | TRBJ1-2 | TRBV27 | CASTKSGVGGGLEGYTF
few | TRBJ2-7 | TRBV5-6 | CASRLPCEQYF
NA | TRBJ1-4 | TRBV19 | CASSGGQGFEKLFF
NA | TRBJ1-6 | TRBV12-3/TRBV12-4 | CASSPPGTGWRTYNSPLHF